This entry lists 20 T cell receptor beta chains sequenced from one sample in a study of T cells of healthy individuals. TCRdb called the 5' RACE reads again in MiXCR, with one record for every CDR3 protein. The repertoire has fewer than 70,000 distinct CDR3 sequences, roughly 15% of them found once; the top ten carry roughly 16%. All receptors come from a human donor in good health.

The chain recombines TRBV6-2 or TRBV6-3 with TRBJ1-1, with no clear D. CDR1 and CDR2 (germline): MNHEY, SVGEGT. The CDR3 runs 14 residues. The V and J ends lost 0 bases and 4 bases respectively, with 9 bases between them. CDR3 loop: CASSYSMGSTEAFF. In DNA, the CDR3 is TGTGCCAGCAGTTACTCGATGGGTAGCACTGAAGCTTTCTTT.

This clonotype was seen a few times. The J gene is TRBJ2-7, the V gene TRBV3-1; 8 nucleotides agree with TRBD2. Germline CDR1 LGHDT, CDR2 YNNKEL (reference sequence). The V and J ends lost 2 bases and 0 bases, in that order; junction bases with no gene match: 3. The CDR3 is made up of 15 amino acids. The CDR3 sequence is CASSQRTSGSYEQYF. CDR3 coding DNA: TGTGCCAGCAGCCAACGTACTAGCGGCTCCTACGAGCAGTACTTC.

This clonotype was found a few times. The CDR3 nucleotides are TGTGCCAGCAGTTTAGGACTAGCGGGACGAGGCGAGCAGTACTTC. Its protein is CASSLGLAGRGEQYF. The J gene is TRBJ2-7, the V gene TRBV12-3 or TRBV12-4, with 11 bases identical to TRBD2. The CDR3 loop spans 15 amino acids. Trimming removed 1 base from V and 6 bases from J; junction bases left unmatched: 5.

This clonotype was observed at least ten times. The J gene is TRBJ1-5, the V gene TRBV15; D may be TRBD1 (5 bases). Per the germline V gene, CDR1 is LNHNV and CDR2 is YYDKDF (reference sequence). This CDR3 contains 15 residues. Trimming removed 5 bases from V and 2 bases from J, with 13 bases in between. CDR3 region: CATSARERGNQPQHF. The DNA of the CDR3 is TGTGCCACCAGCGCCAGGGAGAGGGGCAATCAGCCCCAGCATTTT.

This clonotype was observed a handful of times. The CDR3 spells CASTDGSSYNSPLHF. CDR3 nucleotide sequence: TGTGCCAGCACCGACGGAAGCTCCTATAATTCACCCCTCCACTTT. The chain is built from TRBV12-3 or TRBV12-4 and TRBJ1-6, with no clear D. Trimming cost V 7 bases and J 0 bases, with 10 bases left between them. The CDR3 runs 15 residues.

This clonotype was counted at least ten times. The chain uses TRBV4-1 and TRBJ1-2; maybe TRBD1 (5 bases). CDR3 length equals 15 residues. Trimming took off 0 bases at V and 4 bases at J, with 12 bases between the two ends. From germline, CDR1 is MGHRA and CDR2 YSYEKL. The CDR3 loop is CASSQEKQALYGYTF. The CDR3 DNA reads as TGCGCCAGCAGCCAAGAAAAACAGGCCCTCTATGGCTACACCTTC.

This clonotype was seen ten or more times. The chain uses TRBV29-1 and TRBJ2-3; TRBD2 matches 8 bases. This CDR3 is built from 12 residues. The trim removed 4 bases at V and 3 bases at J, leaving 0 bases unmatched. Germline loops: CDR1 SQVTM, CDR2 ANQGSEA. Here the CDR3 DNA reads TGCAGCGTTGCGGGGGGGACAGATACGCAGTATTTT. Translating gives CSVAGGTDTQYF.

This clonotype has only a few counts. This chain connects TRBV7-7 to TRBJ2-5, with D tentatively TRBD1 or TRBD2 (5 bases each). The CDR3 has 14 residues. With 6 bases removed from V and 4 bases from J, the gap between germline ends came to 15 bases. Germline values: CDR1 SSHAT, CDR2 FNYEAQ (reference sequence). The CDR3 reads CASSYFEGSETQYF. Written as DNA, the CDR3 is TGTGCCAGCAGTTACTTTGAGGGGTCAGAGACCCAGTACTTC. Filled out from reference TRBV7-7 and TRBJ2-5, the complete variable domain reads GAGVSQSPRYKVTKRGQDVTLRCDPISSHATLYWYQQALGQGPEFLTYFNYEAQPDKSGLPSDRFSAERPEGSISTLTIQRTEQRDSAMYRCASSYFEGSETQYFGPGTRLLVL.

The chain couples TRBV6-6 to TRBJ1-3; TRBD1 matches at 10 bases. V was clipped by 0 bases and J by 0 bases; unmatched bases: 2. The germline V gene encodes CDR1 MNHNY and CDR2 SVGAGI (reference sequence). The CDR3 has 17 residues. CDR3 loop: CASSYSRDRGSGNTIYF. The CDR3, as DNA: TGTGCCAGCAGTTACTCGAGGGACAGGGGCTCTGGAAACACCATATATTTT.

This clonotype was found many times. This chain links TRBV4-3 with TRBJ2-1; the D gene is possibly TRBD2 (7 bases). The CDR3 is 15 amino acids. V shed 0 bases and J shed 5 bases, with 11 bases lying between them. Germline CDR1 reads LGHNA; CDR2 reads YSLEER. DNA for the CDR3: TGCGCCAGCAGCCAAGAAGGGGGGACTAACAATGAGCAGTTCTTC. It specifies CASSQEGGTNNEQFF.

The sample holds many counts of this clonotype. The rearrangement uses TRBV10-3 and TRBJ2-7; the D gene is possibly TRBD1 (5 bases). The CDR3 consists of 15 residues. Trimming took 4 bases from V and 3 from J, leaving 16 bases between them. From germline, CDR1 is ENHRY and CDR2 SYGVKD. CDR3 DNA sequence: TGTGCCATCAGTGGAGGCGACCGGCAGGGCTACGAGCAGTACTTC. Translating it yields CAISGGDRQGYEQYF.

This chain connects TRBV6-5 to TRBJ2-3; 7 bases are a match to TRBD1. Losses at the gene ends were 0 bases for V and 1 base for J; bases not matched to a gene: 4. Looked up from germline, CDR1 is MNHEY and CDR2 is SVGAGI. The CDR3 length is 16 residues. CDR3 loop: CASSYSYTGGTDTQYF. The CDR3 bases are TGTGCCAGCAGTTACTCGTATACAGGGGGCACAGATACGCAGTATTTT.

This clonotype was counted between two and nine times. The chain joins TRBV10-3 to TRBJ2-7, with 7 nucleotides matching TRBD2. The V gene end was trimmed by 3 bases and the J gene end by 6 bases; junction bases not matched to a gene: 8. This CDR3 contains 14 residues. Germline values: CDR1 ENHRY, CDR2 SYGVKD. CDR3 nucleotides: TGTGCCATCAGTGATCCTGGGAGGGCCTCCGAGCAGTACTTC. Encoded protein: CAISDPGRASEQYF.

This chain connects TRBV6-5 to TRBJ1-5; a weak D match, TRBD1 (6 bases). In germline, CDR1 is MNHEY, CDR2 SVGAGI. The CDR3 contains 16 residues. V lost 6 bases to trimming and J lost 3 bases, with 18 bases between them. CDR3 nucleotide sequence: TGTGCCAGCAGCCCTCCTACAGGGTCCTCCAATCAGCCCCAGCATTTT. This translates into CASSPPTGSSNQPQHF.

This clonotype was observed many times. This sequence joins TRBV6-2 or TRBV6-3 and TRBJ1-5, with D uncertain. The CDR3 covers 15 residues. V was pared by 3 bases and J by 4 bases, with 13 bases between. Germline CDR1 is MNHEY and CDR2 is SVGEGT. CDR3 nucleotide sequence: TGTGCCAGCAGTTATCGCCAGGCTACTAATCAGCCCCAGCATTTT. This translates into CASSYRQATNQPQHF.

The chain couples TRBV6-4 to TRBJ2-7, with 9 bases matching TRBD2. CDR3 length: 15 amino acids. The V and J ends lost 6 bases and 2 bases, in that order; junction bases with no gene match: 8. Germline V gives CDR1 MRHNA, CDR2 SNTAGT. The CDR3 nucleotides read TGTGCCAGCAGGTCTTGGCTAGCGGGGACCTACGAGCAGTACTTC. Its protein product is CASRSWLAGTYEQYF.

In its sample, this clonotype was seen a few times. The rearrangement links TRBV7-9 to TRBJ2-1; D is undetermined. The CDR3 contains 13 residues. Germline CDR1 SEHNR, CDR2 FQNEAQ (reference sequence). V lost 3 bases and J lost 8, with 11 bases in between. The CDR3, as DNA: TGTGCCAGCAGCTTGGGTGGAGTAGATGAGCAGTTCTTC. This gives the protein CASSLGGVDEQFF. Filled out from reference TRBV7-9 and TRBJ2-1, the complete variable domain reads DTGVSQNPRHKITKRGQNVTFRCDPISEHNRLYWYRQTLGQGPEFLTYFQNEAQLEKSRLLSDRFSAERPKGSFSTLEIQRTEQGDSAMYLCASSLGGVDEQFFGPGTRLTVL.

The table lists this clonotype with many counts. This chain links TRBV12-3 or TRBV12-4 with TRBJ1-3; D is perhaps TRBD1 (5 bases). Deletions cut 3 bases from V and 0 bases from J, with 15 bases between. There are 17 residues in the CDR3. CDR3 nucleotides: TGTGCCAGCAGTTTCTTGGCGGTCGGGACCTCTGGAAACACCATATATTTT. This sequence encodes CASSFLAVGTSGNTIYF.

This clonotype was seen a handful of times. This chain connects TRBV27 to TRBJ2-2; D not certain. Between the trimmed V and J ends, which lost 3 bases and 1 base, there was a span of 6 bases. CDR1 MNHEY and CDR2 SMNVEV come from the germline V gene (reference sequence). CDR3 length: 14 amino acids. This CDR3 is CASSLGRNTGELFF. In DNA, the CDR3 is TGTGCCAGCAGTTTGGGCAGGAACACCGGGGAGCTGTTTTTT.

This clonotype appeared many times. V is TRBV4-1 and J is TRBJ2-7; D unresolved. Germline CDR1 and CDR2: MGHRA and YSYEKL. Between the trimmed V and J ends, which lost 2 bases and 0 bases, there was a span of 11 bases. The CDR3 contains 15 residues. The CDR3 is CASSQNSQSSYEQYF. The CDR3 coding sequence is TGCGCCAGCAGCCAAAACAGTCAGAGCTCCTACGAGCAGTACTTC.